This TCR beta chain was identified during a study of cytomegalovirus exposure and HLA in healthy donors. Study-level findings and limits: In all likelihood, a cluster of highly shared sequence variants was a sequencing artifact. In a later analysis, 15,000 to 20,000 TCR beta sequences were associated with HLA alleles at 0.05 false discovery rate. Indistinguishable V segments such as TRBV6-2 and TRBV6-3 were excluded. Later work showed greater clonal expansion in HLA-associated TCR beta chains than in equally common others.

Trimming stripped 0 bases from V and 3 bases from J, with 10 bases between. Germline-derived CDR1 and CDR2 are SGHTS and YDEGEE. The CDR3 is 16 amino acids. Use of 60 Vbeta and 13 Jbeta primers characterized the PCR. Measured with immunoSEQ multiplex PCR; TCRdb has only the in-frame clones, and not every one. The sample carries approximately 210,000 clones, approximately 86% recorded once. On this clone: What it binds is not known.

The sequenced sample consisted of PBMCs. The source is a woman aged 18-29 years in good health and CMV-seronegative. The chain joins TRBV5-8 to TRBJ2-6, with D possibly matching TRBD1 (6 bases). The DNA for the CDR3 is TGTGCCAGCAGCTTGGGAGGGGGTTATGGGGCCAACGTCCTGACTTTC. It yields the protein CASSLGGGYGANVLTF.